The T cell receptor (beta chain) under discussion was sequenced for a study of cytomegalovirus exposure and HLA in healthy donors. Findings and caveats of the study: A later analysis reportedly identified an Asian-associated ancestry cluster as carrying fewer N-insertions than the approximately 730-donor mean. V- and J-gene trimming of TCR beta was linked (in a later analysis) to a missense DCLRE1C variant. High specificity and sensitivity for cytomegalovirus status were reported for the classifier. The study had only CMV serostatus as immune exposure information.

Points on this clone: What it recognizes is unknown.

The study ran its PCR with 60 Vbeta and 13 Jbeta primers. Profiling relied on immunoSEQ multiplex PCR, and the TCRdb table lists in-frame clones only, not all of them. The sample includes under 150,000 clones, approximately 78% seen only once; the top ten take 6.3%. Unmatched junction bases numbered 12, after V lost 3 bases and J lost 4 bases. This CDR3 spans 16 amino acids. Germline CDR1 and CDR2: SGHKS and YYEKEE (reference sequence). The chain links TRBV5-5 to TRBJ1-2, with 7 nucleotides matching TRBD1. Sequenced: PBMCs. This receptor was identified in a woman in her 40s in good health and CMV-seronegative. CDR3 DNA: TGTGCCAGCAGCTCTAACAGGGGCGGCAGAGCCTATGGCTACACCTTC. Translation: CASSSNRGGRAYGYTF.